This T cell receptor (beta chain) derives from a study of T cells expressing NK-cell markers (dated by TCRdb to 2018 to 2021). As for the study more broadly: Roughly 8 donors provided sorted CD3+CD56+NKG2C+, CD3+CD56+NKG2C- and CD3+CD56-NKG2C+ T-cell subsets, whose TCR beta-chain repertoires were profiled. The libraries were sequenced on Illumina HiSeq 2000/2500, MiSeq or NextSeq, producing 2 x 150 bp reads. The study sequenced eight donors, all healthy volunteers chosen at random: three men and five women. Among the eight sequenced donors, only one was HCMV-seronegative, while the other seven were HCMV-seropositive. Paper-wide results and their limitations: Whether the expanded NKG2C-expressing T cell clones were specific for HCMV antigens was left unclear. In six donors, the dominant CD3+CD56+NKG2C+ clonotypes were found to rank among the top 10 CD8+ clonotypes and to make up about 1.0-7.5% of CD8+ T cells. Those dominant clonotypes were again the most abundant among CD3+CD56-NKG2C+ cells in several donors, at roughly 25-60.1%.

The sequencer listed for this sample is Illumina HiSeq 2000. TCR beta cDNA libraries were prepared using 5'RACE template switching, which introduced a universal primer site and unique molecular identifiers. cDNA synthesis was primed from the TCR beta constant segment and was followed by two successive PCR amplification steps. As for the authors' bioinformatics: MIGEC was used to demultiplex reads and group reads by UMI, and MiTCR was used to assemble and quantify clonotypes. To exclude erroneous sequences, any TCR cDNA sequence not supported by at least two reads was discarded. The tcR package was used for downstream repertoire analysis, with clonotypes matched between fractions based on CDR3 nucleotide sequence plus V segment. Antigen specificity was annotated against VDJdb with VDJmatch, allowing one amino acid substitution in CDR3. TCRdb reanalyzed the reads, keeping one entry per CDR3 protein sequence and omitting DNA. TCRdb assigned the V and J calls; the authors' analysis was not used. The record for this sample contains 400,000 to 550,000 distinct CDR3 sequences. The ten largest make up 7.3% of the sample.

Comments on this clonotype: Its specific antigen is unknown.

HCMV-specific IgG was detected in serum with a commercial ELISA kit to determine HCMV serostatus. Peripheral blood mononuclear cells were isolated from blood by Ficoll density gradient centrifugation. The origin of this receptor is a woman between 18 and 70 years old in good health. The sequencing input was blood T cells: a sorted CD56 or NKG2C T cell subset, CD4+ or CD8+ T cells, or bulk PBMC T cells (not recorded which).

Here the CDR3 is given as CSVVMDYSYEQYF. The V and J segments used are TRBV29-1 and TRBJ2-7. CDR1 and CDR2, looked up from the germline V gene, are SQVTM and ANQGSEA. Spanning cysteine to phenylalanine, the CDR3 consists of 13 amino acids. The nucleotide record is missing.